Following are 13 T cell receptor beta chains from one sample sequenced in a study of control samples from healthy donors and cancer patients. Assay used: immunoSEQ multiplex PCR; TCRdb lists only in-frame clones, some missing. The table lists roughly 370,000 clones, 75% to 95% of them singletons. The specimen sequenced was PBMCs. The receptor set was obtained from a man in his forties with head and neck cancer.

The rearrangement links TRBV10-1 to TRBJ2-1, with 10 bases lining up with TRBD2. CDR3 length: 15 residues. CDR1 WNHNN and CDR2 SYGVQD come from the germline V gene (reference sequence). The trim removed 3 bases at V and 4 bases at J, leaving 3 bases unmatched. The CDR3 DNA reads TGCGCCAGCAGTGAAGGACTAGCGGAGTACAATGAGCAGTTCTTC. It translates to CASSEGLAEYNEQFF.

This rearrangement joins TRBV5-6 to TRBJ2-3; D not resolved. Germline CDR1 is SGHDT and CDR2 is YYEEEE. The V gene lost 2 bases and the J gene lost 2 bases, with 9 bases spanning the gap. The CDR3 is made up of 14 amino acids. The CDR3 loop is CASSLRRITDTQYF. The CDR3 DNA reads TGTGCCAGCAGCTTAAGACGGATCACAGATACGCAGTATTTT.

Only one count was recorded for this clone. The rearrangement joins TRBV6-5 to TRBJ1-3; maybe TRBD1 (5 bases). Deletions cut 5 bases from V and 0 bases from J, with 11 bases between. There are 15 residues in the CDR3. Germline CDR1 is MNHEY and CDR2 is SVGAGI. CDR3 bases: TGTGCCAGCAGTCAGGGTACCCGCTCTGGAAACACCATATATTTT. Translating it yields CASSQGTRSGNTIYF.

V is TRBV7-2 and J is TRBJ1-1; weak D call: TRBD1 (5 bases). The CDR3 loop spans 14 amino acids. V was clipped by 4 bases and J by 4 bases, with 13 bases between them. Germline CDR1 SGHTA, CDR2 FQGNSA. The CDR3 loop is CASSSQGLGTEAFF. The CDR3, as DNA: TGTGCCAGCAGCTCCCAGGGATTGGGCACTGAAGCTTTCTTT.

This chain connects TRBV27 to TRBJ2-7; 8 bases line up with TRBD2. CDR3 size: 14 residues. Germline-derived CDR1 and CDR2 are MNHEY and SMNVEV (reference sequence). After removal of 5 bases from V and 3 bases from J, the junction contained 6 bases not matched to a gene. Here the CDR3 reads CASSPGTRNYEQYF. CDR3 DNA: TGTGCCAGCAGTCCCGGGACTAGGAACTACGAGCAGTACTTC.

The count of this clone is one. The chain uses TRBV9 and TRBJ2-1; D is possibly TRBD1 (5 bases). V dropped 0 bases and J dropped 0 bases, with 13 bases sitting between them. Germline V gene sequence: CDR1 SGDLS, CDR2 YYNGEE. CDR3 length: 17 amino acids. Here the CDR3 DNA reads TGTGCCAGCAGCGTAGGGACGCTGGGGCTCTCCTACAATGAGCAGTTCTTC. It yields the protein CASSVGTLGLSYNEQFF.

The rearrangement links TRBV7-9 to TRBJ1-2; TRBD1 aligns across 9 bases. There are 15 residues in the CDR3. Germline CDR1 SEHNR, CDR2 FQNEAQ (reference sequence). V was pared by 5 bases and J by 4 bases, with 8 bases of the junction left unmatched. CDR3 in DNA: TGTGCCAGCAGCCCAGACAGGGGGGGAAGCTATGGCTACACCTTC. Protein product: CASSPDRGGSYGYTF.

The chain carries TRBV4-1 and TRBJ1-4; D possibly corresponds to TRBD1 (5 bases). CDR3 length: 14 residues. Trimming pared 4 bases from V and 4 bases from J, leaving 10 bases between. The V gene's germline CDR1 is MGHRA and CDR2 YSYEKL. The chain's CDR3 is CASSPGGFNEKLFF. For the CDR3, the DNA is TGCGCCAGCAGCCCGGGGGGGTTTAATGAAAAACTGTTTTTT.

This sequence joins TRBV24-1 and TRBJ2-2, with 9 bases that match TRBD2. This CDR3 has 16 amino acids. Germline CDR1 is KGHDR and CDR2 is SFDVKD. Unmatched junction bases numbered 12, after V lost 9 bases and J lost 5 bases. The chain's CDR3 is CATSGYSGRGTGELFF. In nucleotides, the CDR3 is TGTGCCACCTCCGGGTATAGCGGGAGAGGAACCGGGGAGCTGTTTTTT.

The CDR3: CASSSQGRGGDTQYF. CDR3 DNA: TGTGCCAGTTCCTCACAAGGCAGGGGCGGAGATACGCAGTATTTT. The V gene is TRBV9, the J gene TRBJ2-3, with a tentative D call TRBD1 (6 bases). Germline V gives CDR1 SGDLS, CDR2 YYNGEE. The CDR3 has 15 residues. V lost 8 bases and J lost 5, with 21 bases in between.

A word on this clone: The identical CDR3 is also encoded by other nucleotide sequences in the sample. The chain is built from TRBV6-2 or TRBV6-3 and TRBJ2-1, with 7 nucleotides matching TRBD1. This CDR3 spans 15 amino acids. V lost 5 bases to trimming and J lost 0 bases; unmatched junction nucleotides: 4. Germline lookup yields CDR1 MNHEY and CDR2 SVGEGT. The CDR3 coding sequence is TGTGCCAGCAGTCCGAGACAGGGCTCCTACAATGAGCAGTTCTTC. Encoded protein: CASSPRQGSYNEQFF.

The J gene is TRBJ2-3, the V gene TRBV7-3; D gene unclear. This CDR3 comprises 14 residues. CDR1 is SGHTA, CDR2 FQGTGA, per germline. Trimming cost V 5 bases and J 2 bases, with 11 bases left between them. The CDR3, as DNA: TGTGCCAGCAGCCAATTCAGAGACACAGATACGCAGTATTTT. Residues: CASSQFRDTDTQYF.

CDR3 coding DNA: TGTGCCAGCAGCTTGGCCCGCACCGGGGAGCTGTTTTTT. It yields the protein CASSLARTGELFF. This chain joins TRBV11-1 and TRBJ2-2; D is ambiguous. V was trimmed by 3 bases and J by 4 bases, leaving 6 bases between them. The germline CDR1 and CDR2 sequences are SGHAT and FQDESV (reference sequence). This CDR3 has 13 amino acids.